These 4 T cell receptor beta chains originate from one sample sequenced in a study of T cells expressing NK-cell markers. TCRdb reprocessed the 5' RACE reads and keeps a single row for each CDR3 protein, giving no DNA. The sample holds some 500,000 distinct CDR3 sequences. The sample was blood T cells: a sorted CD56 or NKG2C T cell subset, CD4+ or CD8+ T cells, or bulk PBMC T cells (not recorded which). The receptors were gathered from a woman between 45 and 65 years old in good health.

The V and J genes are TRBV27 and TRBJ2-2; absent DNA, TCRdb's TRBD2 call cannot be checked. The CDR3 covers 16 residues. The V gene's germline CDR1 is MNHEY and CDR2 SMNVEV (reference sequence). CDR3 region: CASQKVAGSLAGELFF.

CDR3 residues: CASSTLGGPPGELFF. V is TRBV9 and J is TRBJ2-2; TCRdb returns TRBD2, unconfirmable since there is no DNA. The CDR3 totals 15 residues. In germline, CDR1 is SGDLS, CDR2 YYNGEE.

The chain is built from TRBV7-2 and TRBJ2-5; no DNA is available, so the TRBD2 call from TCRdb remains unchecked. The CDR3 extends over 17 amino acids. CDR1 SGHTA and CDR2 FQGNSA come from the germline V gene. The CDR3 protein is CASSKRGTSAYQETQYF.

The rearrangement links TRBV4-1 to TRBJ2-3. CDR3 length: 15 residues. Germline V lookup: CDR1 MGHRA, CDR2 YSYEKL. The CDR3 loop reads CASSQVTSSTDTQYF.